Each of the 4 T cell receptor beta chains below was sequenced from the same sample in a study of fetal regulatory T cell absence and autoimmunity. This table comes from immunoSEQ multiplex PCR, and its TCRdb copy is limited to in-frame clones, with some not included. The table shows approximately 46,000 clones, with just under 85% occurring only once. The sample comprised cord blood. Every receptor here comes from a newborn boy with IPEX syndrome.

This chain joins TRBV1 and TRBJ1-6; the table's D call of TRBD1 was not tested on the DNA. TRBV1 is tagged as a pseudogene. The CDR3 is made up of 17 amino acids. Here the CDR3 reads CTSSQDMGARGNSPLHF. The CDR3 DNA is TGCACCAGCAGCCAAGATATGGGGGCTAGGGGTAATTCACCCCTCCACTTT.

J is TRBJ1-2 and V is TRBV30, with 10 positions matching TRBD1. Germline CDR1 GTSNPN, CDR2 SVGIG (reference sequence). Trimming removed 3 bases from V and 8 bases from J; junction bases left unmatched: 6. CDR3 length equals 13 residues. The CDR3 loop is CAWSRRQGAGYTF. The CDR3 DNA reads TGTGCCTGGAGCAGAAGACAGGGGGCCGGCTACACCTTC.

The chain has TRBV6-5 and TRBJ2-1; the D gene is possibly TRBD2 (5 bases). This CDR3 has 13 residues. Germline V CDR1 and CDR2: MNHEY, SVGAGI. V lost 7 bases to trimming and J lost 3 bases, with 10 bases between them. The CDR3 nucleotides read TGTGCCAGCACCCCTCGGGGCTACAATGAGCAGTTCTTC. Translated: CASTPRGYNEQFF.

This clone was counted a single time. Here the CDR3 reads CASSQDRSSGIYNEQFF. As DNA, the CDR3 is TGCGCCAGCAGCCAAGATCGTTCTAGCGGGATCTACAATGAGCAGTTCTTC. The chain employs TRBV4-1 and TRBJ2-1; 9 bases line up with TRBD2. The germline V gene encodes CDR1 MGHRA and CDR2 YSYEKL. The V segment lost 0 bases and the J segment 3 bases; nucleotides outside the gene matches: 6. This CDR3 has 17 residues.